A selection of T cell receptor beta chains follows, all from one sample in a study of CD8+ T cells in alopecia areata. Profiling relied on immunoSEQ multiplex PCR, and the TCRdb table lists in-frame clones only, not all of them. The table shows about 210,000 clones, with 55% to 70% occurring only once. Sequencing was performed on CD4+ T cells sorted from blood, taken at week 4, from a patient treated with tofacitinib. These receptors all stem from a human donor with alopecia areata. The CDR3 runs from the conserved cysteine through the conserved F or W. Fields, in order: clone size, CDR3 length, V gene, J gene, D gene, CDR3 DNA, CDR3 protein. D genes are given only for firm matches. The listing skips clone size in some rows; elsewhere it reads once, few, many or a size class.

>NA|14|TRBV29-1|TRBJ1-1|NA
TGCAGCGTAACTCTAGGGGCGGGGAGCACTGAAGCTTTCTTT
CSVTLGAGSTEAFF
>NA|14|TRBV7-2|TRBJ2-7|TRBD1
TGTGCCAGCAGCCCGATGGGGACAGCCTACGAGCAGTACTTC
CASSPMGTAYEQYF
>NA|16|TRBV6-5|TRBJ2-5|NA
TGTGCCAGCAGTTACTGGGGGGACAGCCACCAAGAGACCCAGTACTTC
CASSYWGDSHQETQYF
>NA|13|TRBV2|TRBJ2-2|NA
TGTGCCAGCAGTAATAAAGCGGGCGGGGAGCTGTTTTTT
CASSNKAGGELFF
>few|14|TRBV5-8|TRBJ1-2|NA
TGTGCCAGCACCCATCCAGGGACGGCTCGTATCTACACCTTC
CASTHPGTARIYTF
>NA|18|TRBV7-2|TRBJ2-6|TRBD1
TGTGCCAGCAGCCTCGGACAGGGAGTTAAGTCTGGGGCCAACGTCCTGACTTTC
CASSLGQGVKSGANVLTF
>NA|17|TRBV27|TRBJ2-3|NA
TGTGCCAGCACCCCAGGTCTCGGGGGTCCCCGGCCAGATACGCAGTATTTT
CASTPGLGGPRPDTQYF
>NA|12|TRBV29-1|TRBJ2-2|NA
TGCAGCGTTGCATCGGGTCCCGGGGAGCTGTTTTTT
CSVASGPGELFF
>NA|13|TRBV6-5|TRBJ1-2|TRBD1
TGTGCCAGCAGGGGGACAGCTAGTTATGGCTACACCTTC
CASRGTASYGYTF
>NA|13|TRBV5-6|TRBJ2-7|NA
TGTGCCAGCAGCTTGAGATCGACCCACGAGCAGTACTTC
CASSLRSTHEQYF
>NA|17|TRBV4-3|TRBJ1-6|NA
TGCGCCAGCAGCCAAGCTTCAAACAGCATTTATAATTCACCCCTCCACTTT
CASSQASNSIYNSPLHF
>NA|18|TRBV7-8|TRBJ1-4|NA
TGTGCCAGCAGCTTATTTTGGAATCTAGGTTTCCCTAATGAAAAACTGTTTTTT
CASSLFWNLGFPNEKLFF
>NA|13|TRBV28|TRBJ1-2|NA
TGTGCCAGCAGAAGCGGGTCTAACTATGGCTACACCTTC
CASRSGSNYGYTF
>NA|14|TRBV25-1|TRBJ1-2|TRBD1
TGTGCCAGCAGTAAAACTTGGACAGGAGGAGGCTACACCTTC
CASSKTWTGGGYTF
>NA|13|TRBV9|TRBJ1-2|TRBD1
TGTGCCAGCAACCGACAGGGGGTAGATGGCTACACCTTC
CASNRQGVDGYTF
>NA|13|TRBV15|TRBJ2-7|NA
TGTGCCACCAGCAGAGGAGAGTCCTACGAGCAGTACTTC
CATSRGESYEQYF
>NA|16|TRBV2|TRBJ2-5|TRBD2
TGTGCCAGCAGTCAAGGACTAGCGGGGGCCCAAGAGACCCAGTACTTC
CASSQGLAGAQETQYF
>NA|15|TRBV28|TRBJ2-3|NA
TGTGCCAGCAGCCCCCCCGGGACCGCCAGGGATACGCAGTATTTT
CASSPPGTARDTQYF
>NA|15|TRBV5-1|TRBJ2-3|TRBD2
TGCGCCAGCAGGGAGGCACTAGCGGCTCCAGATACGCAGTATTTT
CASREALAAPDTQYF
>NA|14|TRBV19|TRBJ2-1|NA
TGTGCCAGTCCCACGGCAGGGTCCGACAATGAGCAGTTCTTC
CASPTAGSDNEQFF
>NA|15|TRBV30|TRBJ2-5|NA
TGTGCCTGGAGTGTAGGAGGAAGGAGGCAAGAGACCCAGTACTTC
CAWSVGGRRQETQYF
>NA|12|TRBV6-6|TRBJ1-1|NA
TGTGCCAGCAGTGCTGACTCTCGGGGCGCTTTCTTT
CASSADSRGAFF
>NA|14|TRBV9|TRBJ1-6|NA
TGTGCCAGCAGCGTTGAGGGAGGAAATTCACCCCTCCACTTT
CASSVEGGNSPLHF
>NA|15|TRBV4-3|TRBJ2-1|TRBD1
TGCGCCAGCAGCTTAGGACAGGGAGTTCACAATGAGCAGTTCTTC
CASSLGQGVHNEQFF
>NA|11|TRBV2|TRBJ2-2|NA
TGTGCCAGCACGGGCACCGGGGAGCTGTTTTTT
CASTGTGELFF
>NA|14|TRBV7-2|TRBJ1-3|NA
TGTGCCAGCAGCCCTAACAGTTCTGGAAACACCATATATTTT
CASSPNSSGNTIYF
>once|15|TRBV4-1|TRBJ2-7|TRBD1
TGCGCCAGCAGCCAATTACAGGGGGCGCGGTACGAGCAGTACTTC
CASSQLQGARYEQYF
>NA|14|TRBV5-1|TRBJ2-7|NA
TGCGCCAGCAGCTTGGCGTTAGGGAACTACGAGCAGTACTTC
CASSLALGNYEQYF
>few|15|TRBV7-2|TRBJ2-3|TRBD1
TGTGCCAGCAGCTCACGACAGGGGTCCGCAGATACGCAGTATTTT
CASSSRQGSADTQYF
>NA|13|TRBV9|TRBJ2-5|NA
TGTGCCAGCAGCGGAGCCACCCAAGAGACCCAGTACTTC
CASSGATQETQYF
>NA|13|TRBV19|TRBJ1-5|NA
TGTGCCAGTAGTCCTTCCCTAAATCAGCCCCAGCATTTT
CASSPSLNQPQHF
>NA|15|TRBV5-4|TRBJ2-5|TRBD2
TGTGCCAGCAGCTTGACAGCGGGGGCACAAGAGACCCAGTACTTC
CASSLTAGAQETQYF
>NA|15|TRBV6-6|TRBJ1-6|NA
TGTGCCAGCAGCTGGGGTATCTCCTATAATTCACCCCTCCACTTT
CASSWGISYNSPLHF
>NA|16|TRBV5-1|TRBJ1-1|NA
TGCGCCAGCAGCTTGGCCATAATAACGGGGGCGACTGAAGCTTTCTTT
CASSLAIITGATEAFF
>NA|14|TRBV4-1|TRBJ1-2|NA
TGCGCCAGCAGCCAAGAAGAACTCTCTGGGCTAACCACCTTC
CASSQEELSGLTTF
>NA|15|TRBV4-3|TRBJ1-1|NA
TGCGCCAGCAGCCAGGAAAGGACAGTGAACACTGAAGCTTTCTTT
CASSQERTVNTEAFF
>NA|15|TRBV25-1|TRBJ1-6|NA
TGTGCCAGCAGAAAGACGAGCTCCTATAATTCACCCCTCCACTTT
CASRKTSSYNSPLHF
>NA|12|TRBV9|TRBJ1-2|NA
TGTGCCAGCAGCGTGGTTCTCTATGGCTACACCTTC
CASSVVLYGYTF
>NA|15|TRBV18|TRBJ1-4|NA
TGTGCCAGCTCAGGGAACAGGGACCATAATGAAAAACTGTTTTTT
CASSGNRDHNEKLFF
>NA|14|TRBV2|TRBJ1-1|NA
TGTGCCAGCAATTTAGCACGGAGAACCACTGAAGCTTTCTTT
CASNLARRTTEAFF
>few|12|TRBV29-1|TRBJ2-7|NA
TGCAGCGTTTCGGTTCAGGGGGGCGAGCAGTACTTC
CSVSVQGGEQYF
>NA|13|TRBV4-2|TRBJ2-5|NA
TGTGCCAGCAGCCAAGCGAAGGAAGAGACCCAGTACTTC
CASSQAKEETQYF
>few|16|TRBV5-1|TRBJ2-5|TRBD2
TGCGCCAGCAGCTCCGGGACTAGCGGGGCTAAAGAGACCCAGTACTTC
CASSSGTSGAKETQYF
>NA|15|TRBV6-1|TRBJ2-7|TRBD1
TGTGCCAGCAGTGATCGGACAGGGGGCTCCTACGAGCAGTACTTC
CASSDRTGGSYEQYF
>few|15|TRBV5-4|TRBJ2-2|TRBD2
TGTGCCAGCAGCTTCAGCGGGGGTGGAACCGGGGAGCTGTTTTTT
CASSFSGGGTGELFF
>once|15|TRBV7-6|TRBJ2-5|NA
TGTGCCAGCAGCTTAGCGGGACACGGAGGGGAGACCCAGTACTTC
CASSLAGHGGETQYF
>many|14|TRBV10-3|TRBJ1-4|NA
TGTGCCATCAGCGACAGTGCAACTAATGAAAAACTGTTTTTT
CAISDSATNEKLFF
>NA|14|TRBV7-2|TRBJ2-7|TRBD2
TGTGCCAGCAGCCAACTAGCGGGGGGATACGAGCAGTACTTC
CASSQLAGGYEQYF
>NA|13|TRBV5-4|TRBJ1-1|NA
TGTGCCAGCAGATATCGACAGGACACTGAAGCTTTCTTT
CASRYRQDTEAFF
>NA|11|TRBV7-9|TRBJ1-1|NA
TGTGCCAGCAGCTTAGGAGGGGCAGCTTTCTTT
CASSLGGAAFF
>NA|16|TRBV30|TRBJ1-1|NA
TGTGCCTGGAGTGTATTCAGGGCAATCATGAACACTGAAGCTTTCTTT
CAWSVFRAIMNTEAFF
>NA|15|TRBV7-2|TRBJ2-4|NA
TGTGCCAGCAGCTTAGCGGCTGTAGCCAAAAACATTCAGTACTTC
CASSLAAVAKNIQYF
>NA|13|TRBV30|TRBJ1-6|NA
TGTGCCTGGAGTGTAATTGAAAATTCACCCCTCCACTTT
CAWSVIENSPLHF